There are many counts of the clone carrying this TCR beta chain. Its antigen remains unknown. Blood RNA came from unsorted whole blood; germline DNA was also extracted. Before any surgery took place, approximately 4 milliliters of peripheral blood were collected. Trimming left V 8 bases short and J 2 bases short, with 10 bases between. This CDR3 is built from 12 residues. The germline V gene has CDR1 SGHAT and CDR2 FQNNGV. This sample stems from a study of tumor-infiltrating lymphocytes in primary liver carcinoma. Total RNA amounting to 500 ng was the source from which TCR beta cDNA was made with a constant-region primer. Slightly modified ARM-PCR with three nested multiplex PCR rounds yielded TCR beta libraries. PCR rounds one and two used TRBV1-TRBV30 forward primers with a C-beta reverse primer for 9 to 10 cycles each. Via MiXCR, TCRdb re-called the multiplex PCR reads, giving one row per CDR3 protein. Of more than 150,000 distinct CDR3 sequences listed, less than 65% were seen once; the top ten hold about 72%.

Study-wide results and limits: Bulk unsorted samples prevented comparison of CD4+ and CD8+ repertoires.

The receptor was isolated from a man aged 35 to 55 with primary liver carcinoma and hepatitis B virus infection. The gene calls are TRBV11-2 and TRBJ2-7; no definite D call. The sample was peripheral blood. CDR3 sequence reads: CASGEVTYEQYF. CDR3 DNA: TGTGCCAGCGGCGAGGTTACCTACGAGCAGTACTTC.